The 17 T cell receptor beta chains below come from one sample, sequenced in a study of cytomegalovirus exposure and HLA in healthy donors. The PCR was carried out with 60 Vbeta primers and 13 Jbeta primers. Clones were sequenced by immunoSEQ multiplex PCR, and TCRdb holds only the in-frame ones, with some missing. The sample records some 65,000 clones, roughly 80% being singletons. The sequencing sample was made of PBMCs. Source of these receptors: a middle-aged woman in good health and CMV-seropositive.

The rearrangement joins TRBV10-3 to TRBJ1-2; 10 bases agree with TRBD1. This CDR3 is built from 16 residues. CDR1 ENHRY and CDR2 SYGVKD come from the germline V gene. The junction had 11 bases not matched to a gene; V was cut back by 6 bases and J by 4 bases. The CDR3 loop reads CAIRGYGTGDLYGYTF. The CDR3 nucleotides read TGTGCCATCAGGGGGTACGGGACAGGGGACCTCTATGGCTACACCTTC.

The chain employs TRBV5-1 and TRBJ1-2; tentative D call: TRBD1 (5 bases). The CDR3 runs 15 residues. CDR1 is SGHRS, CDR2 YFSETQ, per germline. With 0 bases removed from V and 9 bases from J, the gap between germline ends came to 18 bases. The CDR3 here is CASSLEGRAAGSYTF. The CDR3 nucleotides read TGCGCCAGCAGCTTGGAGGGCAGGGCCGCTGGTAGCTACACCTTC.

V and J are TRBV18 and TRBJ2-3; possibly TRBD1 for D (6 bases). Germline CDR1 reads KGHSH; CDR2 reads LQKENI. CDR3 length equals 12 residues. V lost 1 base and J 13 bases, leaving 12 bases between the germline ends. This CDR3 is CASSPQDAGEYF. CDR3 nucleotides: TGTGCCAGCTCACCACAAGATGCAGGGGAGTATTTT.

The gene calls are TRBV4-1 and TRBJ1-2, with D uncertain. The CDR3 loop spans 15 amino acids. CDR1 is MGHRA and CDR2 is YSYEKL in the germline V gene. Trimming cost V 0 bases and J 2 bases, with 10 bases left between them. The DNA of the CDR3 is TGCGCCAGCAGCCAAGAGAGGGCGGGGAACTATGGCTACACCTTC. Its translation: CASSQERAGNYGYTF.

The genes are TRBV29-1 and TRBJ1-4, with no clear D. The CDR3 sequence is 12 residues long. Trimming left V 5 bases short and J 5 bases short, with 9 bases between. CDR1 is SQVTM and CDR2 is ANQGSEA in the germline V gene. The chain's CDR3 is CSVNSENEKLFF. DNA of the CDR3: TGCAGCGTTAACAGTGAGAATGAAAAACTGTTTTTT.

V and J are TRBV25-1 and TRBJ1-1; no definite D call. Germline V CDR1 and CDR2: MGHDK, SYGVNS. V lost 9 bases to trimming and J lost 1 base, with 6 bases between them. CDR3 length: 11 residues. The CDR3 region is CASHKNTEAFF. CDR3 nucleotides: TGTGCCAGTCACAAGAACACTGAAGCTTTCTTT.

The chain joins TRBV18 to TRBJ1-2, with a weak D call TRBD1 (6 bases). V was trimmed by 3 bases and J by 2 bases, leaving 7 bases between them. Germline CDR1 is KGHSH and CDR2 is LQKENI. The CDR3 runs 13 residues. The CDR3 coding sequence is TGTGCCAGCTCACCGGACAGCAACTATGGCTACACCTTC. Amino acids: CASSPDSNYGYTF. The full variable domain, completed using reference TRBV18 and TRBJ1-2, is NAGVMQNPRHLVRRRGQEARLRCSPMKGHSHVYWYRQLPEEGLKFMVYLQKENIIDESGMPKERFSAEFPKEGPSILRIQQVVRGDSAAYFCASSPDSNYGYTFGSGTRLTVV.

The chain couples TRBV7-9 to TRBJ2-3, with D perhaps matching TRBD1 (5 bases). This CDR3 has 15 amino acids. The germline V gene encodes CDR1 SEHNR and CDR2 FQNEAQ (reference sequence). Trimming removed 0 bases from V and 0 bases from J, with 7 bases in between. This CDR3 is CASSLAGRSTDTQYF. The CDR3 nucleotides are TGTGCCAGCAGCTTAGCGGGGCGAAGCACAGATACGCAGTATTTT.

This clone was seen a few times. V and J are TRBV5-4 and TRBJ1-1; D is possibly TRBD1 (6 bases). CDR3 length: 13 amino acids. V gave up 5 bases and J gave up 8 bases, with 16 bases separating them. The V gene's germline CDR1 is SGHNT and CDR2 YYREEE (reference sequence). The CDR3 DNA sequence: TGTGCCAGCAGTGTGGTTTTAGGGACAGAAGCTTTCTTT. It encodes CASSVVLGTEAFF.

The chain recombines TRBV19 with TRBJ1-2; 8 positions agree with TRBD1. The CDR3 has 15 amino acids. The junction had 6 bases not matched to a gene; V was cut back by 0 bases and J by 6 bases. Per the germline V gene, CDR1 is LNHDA and CDR2 is SQIVND (reference sequence). The CDR3 DNA is TGTGCCAGTAGTATAGATGCAGGGACAGGTGATGGCTACACCTTC. Translated, it gives CASSIDAGTGDGYTF. The complete variable domain, with remaining parts taken from reference TRBV19 and TRBJ1-2, reads DGGITQSPKYLFRKEGQNVTLSCEQNLNHDAMYWYRQDPGQGLRLIYYSQIVNDFQKGDIAEGYSVSREKKESFPLTVTSAQKNPTAFYLCASSIDAGTGDGYTFGSGTRLTVV.

This clone was counted a few times. The chain is built from TRBV30 and TRBJ2-5; 9 bases agree with TRBD1. With 5 bases clipped from V and 2 bases from J, the junction kept 0 bases outside the gene matches. Germline V gene sequence: CDR1 GTSNPN, CDR2 SVGIG (reference sequence). This CDR3 is 12 amino acids long. The CDR3 DNA reads TGTGCCTGGGACAGGGGGCAAGAGACCCAGTACTTC. Translated, it gives CAWDRGQETQYF.

The rearrangement uses TRBV10-1 and TRBJ2-1, with 7 nucleotides matching TRBD2. Germline CDR1 WNHNN, CDR2 SYGVQD (reference sequence). The CDR3 has 16 amino acids. J gave up 4 bases and V 0 bases, and 6 bases lay outside the gene matches. The CDR3 is CASSESRASGYNEQFF. DNA for the CDR3: TGCGCCAGCAGTGAGTCGCGGGCTAGCGGTTACAATGAGCAGTTCTTC.

The V call is TRBV19, the J call TRBJ1-1; D gene ambiguous. Trimming took 3 bases from V and 1 from J, leaving 12 bases between them. The CDR3 contains 15 residues. Germline V lookup: CDR1 LNHDA, CDR2 SQIVND (reference sequence). DNA for the CDR3: TGTGCCAGTAGTATGGTTGGCCGCCAGAACACTGAAGCTTTCTTT. Its translation is CASSMVGRQNTEAFF.

The V gene is TRBV6-5, the J gene TRBJ1-6; D call uncertain. The CDR3 loop spans 14 amino acids. Trimming left V 2 bases short and J 9 bases short, with 11 bases between. Per the germline V gene, CDR1 is MNHEY and CDR2 is SVGAGI. CDR3 residues: CASSYSSRSSPLHF. The DNA for the CDR3 is TGTGCCAGCAGTTACAGTAGCCGCAGTTCACCCCTCCACTTT.

The chain joins TRBV29-1 to TRBJ2-1; no reliable D call. V shed 4 bases and J shed 9 bases, with 10 bases lying between them. The CDR3 covers 11 residues. Germline V gives CDR1 SQVTM, CDR2 ANQGSEA. This CDR3 reads CSVGQAGEQFF. The CDR3 DNA sequence: TGCAGCGTTGGACAAGCAGGTGAGCAGTTCTTC.

This chain joins TRBV5-1 and TRBJ2-3; 7 bases fit TRBD1. From germline, CDR1 is SGHRS and CDR2 YFSETQ. Trimming at V came to 3 bases and at J to 4 bases, leaving 11 bases not matched to a gene. The CDR3 runs 16 residues. The CDR3 here is CASSSSQGVGADTQYF. The CDR3 nucleotides are TGCGCCAGCAGCTCCTCCCAGGGGGTCGGTGCAGATACGCAGTATTTT.

In this sample, this clone turned up a few times. The chain joins TRBV18 to TRBJ1-2, with 11 bases fitting TRBD1. V was pared by 6 bases and J by 7 bases, with 7 bases of the junction left unmatched. Germline V gene lookup returns CDR1 KGHSH and CDR2 LQKENI. The CDR3 is 14 residues long. CDR3 sequence reads: CASSRGQGAVGYTF. For the CDR3, the DNA is TGTGCCAGCTCCCGTGGACAGGGGGCGGTTGGCTACACCTTC.